The source of this T cell receptor beta chain is a study of shared clonotypes between healthy human individuals. Worth noting for this clone: Its matching antigen is unknown.

Generated by immunoSEQ multiplex PCR, the TCRdb table keeps only in-frame clones and is missing some. Among more than 850,000 clones listed, approximately 78% were seen once. Study results and limitations: Few donors restricted represented genetic and exposure-history diversity.

The material sequenced was memory CD4+ T cells from PBMCs. Specified subset: CD45RA-negative fraction. This TCR was recovered from a man aged 18 to 29 in good health. Some clones in this sample may be carry-over from other donors' samples.

In DNA form, the CDR3 reads TGTGCCTGGGATCCGGGACAGGGGATGTCGAGTGGGGCCAACGTCCTGACTTTC. This translates into CAWDPGQGMSSGANVLTF. The chain has TRBV30 and TRBJ2-6; TRBD1 matches at 10 bases. The length of the CDR3 is 18 residues. The trim removed 5 bases at V and 3 bases at J, leaving 13 bases unmatched. CDR1 and CDR2 from the germline V gene are GTSNPN and SVGIG (reference sequence).